This T cell receptor (beta chain) was obtained from a study of T-cell memory formation after mild COVID-19. This clonotype has more than one count but fewer than ten. From the 5' RACE reads, TCRdb called clonotypes with MiXCR, one entry per CDR3 protein. The sample holds about 440,000 distinct CDR3 sequences, around 20% seen once. V shed 4 bases and J shed 1 base, with 15 bases lying between them. Germline lookup yields CDR1 SQVTM and CDR2 ANQGSEA. The CDR3 contains 15 residues. This clonotype was obtained from an adult woman who had mild COVID-19 (a few samples of this study predate the infection). Cell type and time point are not known. The chain couples TRBV29-1 to TRBJ2-3; D is possibly TRBD1 or TRBD2 (5 bases each). What was sequenced was PBMCs or a T cell subset sorted from them (not recorded which). For the CDR3, the DNA is TGCAGCGTTGCCTTGGGACGGACTCGCACAGATACGCAGTATTTT. Protein sequence: CSVALGRTRTDTQYF.